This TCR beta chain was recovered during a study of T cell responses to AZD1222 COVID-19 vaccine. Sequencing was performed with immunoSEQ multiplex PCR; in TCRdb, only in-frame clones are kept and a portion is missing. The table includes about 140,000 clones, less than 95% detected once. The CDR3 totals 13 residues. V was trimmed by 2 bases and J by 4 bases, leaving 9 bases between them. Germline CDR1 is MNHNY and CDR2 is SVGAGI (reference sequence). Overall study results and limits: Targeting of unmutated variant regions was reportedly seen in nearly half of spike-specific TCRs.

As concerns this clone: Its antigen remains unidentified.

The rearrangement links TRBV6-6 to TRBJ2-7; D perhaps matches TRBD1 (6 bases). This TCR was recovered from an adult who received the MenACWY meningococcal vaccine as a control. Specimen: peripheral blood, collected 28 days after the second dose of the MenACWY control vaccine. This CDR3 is CASSYTTGYEQYF. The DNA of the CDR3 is TGTGCCAGCAGTTACACCACAGGGTACGAGCAGTACTTC.